Sequencing of this T cell receptor beta chain was carried out in a study of T cell repertoires in cytomegalovirus infection. Study information: Recently identified HLA-C-restricted CMV epitopes were used, and well-studied HLA-B-restricted CMV epitopes were used as well. Indicated by public TCR beta signatures were CMV infection and matching HLA type.

Study findings and constraints: There were HLA-C-restricted CMV-specific TCR beta clonotypes dominating the ex vivo response. Cumulative public TCR beta family frequency identified CMV carriers with the relevant HLA.

This clonotype was observed many times. The antigen remains unidentified. After removal of 4 bases from V and 3 bases from J, the junction contained 14 bases not matched to a gene. CDR1 is SGHTA and CDR2 is FQGNSA in the germline V gene. The CDR3 has 20 residues. From the reads, TCRdb called clonotypes with MiXCR, one entry per CDR3 protein. The sample shows approximately 600,000 distinct CDR3 sequences, 40% of them seen only once. The V and J genes are TRBV7-2 and TRBJ2-6; 11 nucleotides agree with TRBD2. This sequence was found in a human donor in good health (CMV status not recorded). Some clones in this sample may be carry-over from other donors' samples. The input for sequencing was cultured PBMCs, taken from culture after CMV antigen stimulation. DNA for the CDR3: TGTGCCAGCAGCTCCAGGACTAGCGGGCCCGTCTTCGGTGGGGCCAACGTCCTGACTTTC. It encodes CASSSRTSGPVFGGANVLTF.